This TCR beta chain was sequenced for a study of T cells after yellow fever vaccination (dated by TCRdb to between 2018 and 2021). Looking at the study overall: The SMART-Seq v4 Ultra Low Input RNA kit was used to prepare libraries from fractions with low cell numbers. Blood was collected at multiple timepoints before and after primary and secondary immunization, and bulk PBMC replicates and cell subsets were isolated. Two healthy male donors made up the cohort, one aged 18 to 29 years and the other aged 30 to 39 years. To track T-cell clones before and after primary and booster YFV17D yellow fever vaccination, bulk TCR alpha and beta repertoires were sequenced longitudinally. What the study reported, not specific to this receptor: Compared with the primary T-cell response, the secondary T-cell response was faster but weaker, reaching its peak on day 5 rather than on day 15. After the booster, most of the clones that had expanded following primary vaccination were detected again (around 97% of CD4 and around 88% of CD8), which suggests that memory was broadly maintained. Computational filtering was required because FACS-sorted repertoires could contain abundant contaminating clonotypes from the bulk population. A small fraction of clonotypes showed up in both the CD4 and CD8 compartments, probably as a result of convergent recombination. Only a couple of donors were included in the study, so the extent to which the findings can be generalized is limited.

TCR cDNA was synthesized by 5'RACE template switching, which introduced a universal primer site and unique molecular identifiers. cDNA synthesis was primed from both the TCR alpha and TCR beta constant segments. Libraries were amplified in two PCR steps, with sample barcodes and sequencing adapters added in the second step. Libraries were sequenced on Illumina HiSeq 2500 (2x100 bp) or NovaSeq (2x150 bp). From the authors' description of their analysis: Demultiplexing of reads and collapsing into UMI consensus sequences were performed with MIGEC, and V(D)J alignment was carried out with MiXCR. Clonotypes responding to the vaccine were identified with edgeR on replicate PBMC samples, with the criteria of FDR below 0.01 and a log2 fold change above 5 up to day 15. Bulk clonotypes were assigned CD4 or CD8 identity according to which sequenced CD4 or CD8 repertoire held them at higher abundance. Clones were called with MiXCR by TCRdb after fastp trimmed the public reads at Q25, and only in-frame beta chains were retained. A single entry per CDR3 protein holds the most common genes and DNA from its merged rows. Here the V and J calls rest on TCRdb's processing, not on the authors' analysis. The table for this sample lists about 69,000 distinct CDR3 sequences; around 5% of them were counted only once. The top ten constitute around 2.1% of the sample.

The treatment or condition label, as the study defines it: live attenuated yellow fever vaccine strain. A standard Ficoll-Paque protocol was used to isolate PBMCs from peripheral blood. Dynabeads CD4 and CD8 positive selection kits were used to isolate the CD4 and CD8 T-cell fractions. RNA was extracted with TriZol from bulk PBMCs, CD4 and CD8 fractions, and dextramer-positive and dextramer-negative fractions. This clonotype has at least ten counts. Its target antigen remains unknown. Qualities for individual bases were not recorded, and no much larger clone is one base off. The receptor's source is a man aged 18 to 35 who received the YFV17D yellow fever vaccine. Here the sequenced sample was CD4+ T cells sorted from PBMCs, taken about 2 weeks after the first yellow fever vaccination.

The DNA reads as follows: TGCAGTGCAACTGGGACTCGGCCTATTGCTTTCTTT. Translated, this is CSATGTRPIAFF. The chain employs TRBV20-1 and TRBJ1-1; a tentative D call is TRBD1 (5 bases match). Looking up the germline V gene (reference sequence) yields CDR1 DFQATT and CDR2 SNEGSKA. Relative to germline, V is 6 bases shorter and J is 11 bases shorter, with 19 bases between their ends. From its cysteine to its phenylalanine, the CDR3 spans 12 amino acids. Just CDR3 DNA is preserved here, 36 bases in frame from base 1.